These 30 T cell receptor beta chains were all obtained from the same sample, sequenced in a study of cytotoxic CD8 clonotypes in ibrutinib-treated CLL. Data came from immunoSEQ multiplex PCR; TCRdb stores just in-frame clones and leaves some out. The table shows about 68,000 clones, with 68% occurring only once. This material consisted of PBMCs, taken after 12 months of ibrutinib treatment. All receptors come from a human donor with chronic lymphocytic leukemia.

The chain links TRBV6-5 to TRBJ1-2; TRBD1 matches at 7 bases. The V gene's germline CDR1 is MNHEY and CDR2 SVGAGI. The CDR3 extends over 15 amino acids. V lost 6 bases to trimming and J lost 5 bases; unmatched junction nucleotides: 12. The CDR3 nucleotides are TGTGCCAGCAGAAACCCCGAGACAGGGCATTATGGCTACACCTTC. This codes for CASRNPETGHYGYTF.

This chain joins TRBV29-1 and TRBJ1-4, with D possibly TRBD1 on 5 matching bases. The CDR3 length is 13 residues. Between the trimmed V and J ends, which lost 4 bases and 7 bases, there was a span of 13 bases. Germline V lookup: CDR1 SQVTM, CDR2 ANQGSEA. The CDR3 nucleotides read TGCAGCGTTGTAAAGGACATGGGTGAAAAACTGTTTTTT. Its translation: CSVVKDMGEKLFF.

The rearrangement uses TRBV5-1 and TRBJ2-4; D is perhaps TRBD1 (5 bases). This CDR3 has 15 residues. The germline V and J ends were trimmed by 2 bases and 0 bases, with 9 bases remaining between them. Looked up from germline, CDR1 is SGHRS and CDR2 is YFSETQ. This CDR3 reads CASSFQQGAKNIQYF. The CDR3 DNA is TGCGCCAGCAGCTTCCAGCAGGGAGCCAAAAACATTCAGTACTTC.

This sequence joins TRBV10-3 and TRBJ2-3, with no clear D. This CDR3 spans 11 amino acids. Trimming took 9 bases from V and 0 from J, leaving 4 bases between them. Germline assignment: CDR1 ENHRY and CDR2 SYGVKD. CDR3 in DNA: TGTGCCATGGCTAGCACAGATACGCAGTATTTT. This translates into CAMASTDTQYF.

This clone was seen only a few times. The chain carries TRBV6-5 and TRBJ2-2; D is unresolved. CDR3 size: 14 residues. Trimming shortened V by 10 bases and J by 1 base, and 13 bases separated the two germline ends. The germline V gene encodes CDR1 MNHEY and CDR2 SVGAGI. The CDR3 DNA reads as TGTGCCACCGACCTGGGGTGGAACACCGGGGAGCTGTTTTTT. Translating gives CATDLGWNTGELFF.

J is TRBJ1-2 and V is TRBV11-2; the D gene is possibly TRBD1 (5 bases). The CDR3 loop spans 18 amino acids. The germline V gene has CDR1 SGHAT and CDR2 FQNNGV. Trimming removed 4 bases at V and 1 base at J, with 22 bases between. The CDR3 DNA follows: TGTGCCAGCAGCTCGATCTACGGGGCTTCTCGTGATAACTATGGCTACACCTTC. Its translation is CASSSIYGASRDNYGYTF.

The chain joins TRBV10-1 to TRBJ2-2; 14 bases match TRBD2. This CDR3 comprises 17 residues. Unmatched junction bases numbered 2, after V lost 0 bases and J lost 5 bases. The germline V gene encodes CDR1 WNHNN and CDR2 SYGVQD (reference sequence). In DNA, the CDR3 is TGCGCCAGCAGTGAGTCAGGACTAGCGGGGGGTACCGGGGAGCTGTTTTTT. This translates into CASSESGLAGGTGELFF.

This rearrangement joins TRBV7-8 to TRBJ1-2; TRBD1 matches at 7 bases. The CDR3 is 14 residues long. Germline lookup yields CDR1 SGHVS and CDR2 FQNEAQ. V shed 3 bases and J 3 bases; nucleotides not matched to a gene: 4. The CDR3 DNA is TGTGCCAGCAGCTTCGGCAGGGGGGACTATGGCTACACCTTC. It codes for CASSFGRGDYGYTF.

The chain recombines TRBV7-9 with TRBJ2-5, with D possibly being TRBD2 (6 bases). The CDR3 is 16 amino acids. Germline CDR1 reads SEHNR; CDR2 reads FQNEAQ (reference sequence). V was shortened by 7 bases and J by 8 bases, with 26 bases between the two germline ends. CDR3 DNA sequence: TGTGCCAGCACCCCCCTGGTCGGGCGGGGTGATGATACCCAGTACTTC. Encoded protein: CASTPLVGRGDDTQYF.

The V and J genes are TRBV10-3 and TRBJ2-3; TRBD1 aligns across 11 bases. Losses at the gene ends were 7 bases for V and 3 bases for J; bases not matched to a gene: 3. Germline-derived CDR1 and CDR2 are ENHRY and SYGVKD. CDR3 length equals 14 residues. DNA for the CDR3: TGTGCCATCACCGGACAGGGGGCTACAGATACGCAGTATTTT. Amino acids: CAITGQGATDTQYF.

The chain links TRBV9 to TRBJ1-6; a possible D gene is TRBD1 (6 bases). The V and J ends lost 4 bases and 4 bases respectively, with 15 bases between them. CDR1 is SGDLS, CDR2 YYNGEE, per germline. This CDR3 contains 16 residues. CDR3 nucleotides: TGTGCCAGCAGCCCCCTTCAGGGGAGGTATAATTCACCCCTCCACTTT. Amino acid sequence: CASSPLQGRYNSPLHF.

This clone was seen just once. The chain joins TRBV19 to TRBJ1-6; TRBD1 matches 9 bases. The CDR3 sequence is 15 residues long. V gave up 5 bases and J gave up 9 bases; unmatched junction bases: 8. Germline values: CDR1 LNHDA, CDR2 SQIVND (reference sequence). The CDR3 region has the DNA TGTGCCAGTAGTCCCGGGACAGGGCCTAGTTCACCCCTCCACTTT. Its protein product is CASSPGTGPSSPLHF.

The chain has TRBV14 and TRBJ2-1; 8 positions agree with TRBD2. The V gene end was trimmed by 1 base and the J gene end by 2 bases; junction bases not matched to a gene: 10. Germline lookup yields CDR1 SGHDN and CDR2 FVKESK. This CDR3 is 18 amino acids long. CDR3 nucleotide sequence: TGTGCCAGCAGCCAAGTTCTAACGGGGGGGCCCCCCTACAATGAGCAGTTCTTC. Protein sequence: CASSQVLTGGPPYNEQFF.

The chain has TRBV14 and TRBJ2-2, with D hard to call. CDR3 length: 14 residues. The germline V and J ends were trimmed by 4 bases and 4 bases, with 10 bases remaining between them. Germline lookup yields CDR1 SGHDN and CDR2 FVKESK. CDR3 amino acids: CASSRNMGTGELFF. CDR3 nucleotide sequence: TGTGCCAGCAGCCGTAATATGGGCACCGGGGAGCTGTTTTTT.

DNA of the CDR3: TGTGCCAGCAGCAAAAAGGCGGTGTCTAGCGGGGGGCTCCAAGAGACCCAGTACTTC. Encoded protein: CASSKKAVSSGGLQETQYF. The chain employs TRBV21-1 and TRBJ2-5; the table's D call, TRBD2, has no DNA check behind it. TRBV21-1 is labeled a pseudogene. This CDR3 region has 19 residues.

The chain is built from TRBV7-2 and TRBJ1-4; D ambiguous. The CDR3 sequence is 14 residues long. Trimming left V 5 bases short and J 8 bases short, with 15 bases between. From germline, CDR1 is SGHTA and CDR2 FQGNSA. The CDR3, as DNA: TGTGCCAGCAGCCTTGATGTTGAGGACGAAAAACTGTTTTTT. Translation gives CASSLDVEDEKLFF.

J is TRBJ1-6 and V is TRBV7-2, with 7 bases aligning to TRBD1. The germline CDR1 and CDR2 sequences are SGHTA and FQGNSA. The CDR3 is 15 residues long. V was clipped by 0 bases and J by 9 bases; unmatched bases: 5. CDR3 sequence: CASSLAAGGGSPLHF. CDR3 DNA: TGTGCCAGCAGCTTAGCCGCAGGGGGGGGTTCACCCCTCCACTTT.

The chain recombines TRBV6-6 with TRBJ1-5; no clear D. The CDR3 is 15 amino acids. Germline V CDR1 and CDR2: MNHNY, SVGAGI (reference sequence). The V gene lost 5 bases and the J gene lost 2 bases, with 13 bases spanning the gap. The CDR3 reads CASSVDREGNQPQHF. CDR3 in DNA: TGTGCCAGCAGTGTTGACCGGGAGGGCAATCAGCCCCAGCATTTT.

The J gene is TRBJ1-5, the V gene TRBV30, with TRBD1 as a possible D gene (6 bases). The CDR3 contains 14 residues. Per the germline V gene, CDR1 is GTSNPN and CDR2 is SVGIG (reference sequence). Trimming left V 3 bases short and J 3 bases short, with 12 bases between. Here the CDR3 reads CAWSADRINQPQHF. DNA of the CDR3: TGTGCCTGGAGCGCTGACAGGATCAATCAGCCCCAGCATTTT.

The chain recombines TRBV21-1 with TRBJ2-1; the listed D gene, TRBD2, was not tested against the DNA. TRBV21-1 is classified as a pseudogene. The CDR3 has 13 amino acids. In DNA, the CDR3 is TGTGCCAGCAGCAACTCAAGCGCGGATGAGCAGTTCTTC. This translates into CASSNSSADEQFF.

The V and J genes are TRBV6-1 and TRBJ2-7; D is possibly TRBD1 or TRBD2 (6 bases each). This CDR3 contains 14 residues. Trimming cost V 1 base and J 0 bases, with 7 bases left between them. Germline V gene data show CDR1 as MNHNS and CDR2 as SASEGT. The CDR3 DNA reads TGTGCCAGCAGTGAAGGGGGGGCCTCCTACGAGCAGTACTTC. Protein: CASSEGGASYEQYF.

The rearrangement joins TRBV4-3 to TRBJ2-2; 7 nucleotides match TRBD2. V shed 4 bases and J 2 bases; nucleotides not matched to a gene: 7. Germline V gene lookup returns CDR1 LGHNA and CDR2 YSLEER. This CDR3 contains 16 residues. CDR3 sequence: CASSPKGGINTGELFF. The CDR3 nucleotides read TGCGCCAGCAGCCCGAAGGGAGGGATTAACACCGGGGAGCTGTTTTTT.

The chain uses TRBV2 and TRBJ2-7; 7 positions match TRBD1. V shed 6 bases and J 0 bases; nucleotides not matched to a gene: 8. This CDR3 is built from 15 residues. The germline gives CDR1 SNHLY, CDR2 FYNNEI. The CDR3 region has the DNA TGTGCCAGCAGAGCGGCAGGGGGTTCCTCCTACGAGCAGTACTTC. Amino acids: CASRAAGGSSYEQYF.

The J gene is TRBJ1-5, the V gene TRBV19, with D maybe TRBD1 (6 bases). The CDR3 spans 19 residues. From germline, CDR1 is LNHDA and CDR2 SQIVND (reference sequence). Trimming pared 0 bases from V and 3 bases from J, leaving 21 bases between. CDR3: CASSIEESGAAHINQPQHF. The CDR3 DNA is TGTGCCAGTAGTATAGAGGAATCAGGGGCCGCCCATATCAATCAGCCCCAGCATTTT. The full variable domain, rest sourced from reference TRBV19 and TRBJ1-5, is DGGITQSPKYLFRKEGQNVTLSCEQNLNHDAMYWYRQDPGQGLRLIYYSQIVNDFQKGDIAEGYSVSREKKESFPLTVTSAQKNPTAFYLCASSIEESGAAHINQPQHFGDGTRLSIL.

The chain recombines TRBV2 with TRBJ1-5; the D is unclear. The CDR3 is 13 residues long. The V and J ends lost 7 bases and 4 bases respectively, with 11 bases between them. The germline V gene encodes CDR1 SNHLY and CDR2 FYNNEI. This CDR3 reads CASNGFGNQPQHF. CDR3 coding DNA: TGTGCCAGCAACGGGTTCGGAAATCAGCCCCAGCATTTT.

The V and J genes are TRBV5-1 and TRBJ1-6; D remains ambiguous. Germline CDR1 SGHRS, CDR2 YFSETQ. The CDR3 has 16 residues. V lost 1 base to trimming and J lost 5 bases, with 13 bases between them. CDR3 residues: CASSLYTFSNNSPLHF. The DNA for the CDR3 is TGCGCCAGCAGCTTGTATACCTTCAGCAATAATTCACCCCTCCACTTT.

This clone was seen a few times. This chain joins TRBV10-3 and TRBJ1-6, with D tentatively TRBD1 (6 bases). Germline loops: CDR1 ENHRY, CDR2 SYGVKD. Deletions cut 10 bases from V and 8 bases from J, with 15 bases between. This CDR3 comprises 13 residues. The CDR3 is CATGDRMDSPLHF. The DNA of the CDR3 is TGTGCCACAGGAGACAGGATGGATTCACCCCTCCACTTT.

V usage is TRBV28 and J usage is TRBJ1-2; D remains unclear. Deletions cut 7 bases from V and 3 bases from J, with 12 bases between. The CDR3 totals 13 residues. Germline-derived CDR1 and CDR2 are MDHEN and SYDVKM. The CDR3 nucleotides are TGTGCCAGCATCTCCGGAGGAGACTATGGCTACACCTTC. Its translation is CASISGGDYGYTF.

This chain uses TRBV30 with TRBJ1-5, with a possible D match to TRBD1 (5 bases). Germline CDR1 is GTSNPN and CDR2 is SVGIG (reference sequence). CDR3 length: 16 amino acids. With 2 bases removed from V and 2 bases from J, the gap between germline ends came to 16 bases. The DNA of the CDR3 is TGTGCCTGGAGTTCCCGGGGGGGACGACGCAATCAGCCCCAGCATTTT. It encodes CAWSSRGGRRNQPQHF.

The chain combines TRBV6-5 with TRBJ2-3; 7 bases agree with TRBD2. Losses at the gene ends were 7 bases for V and 2 bases for J; bases not matched to a gene: 3. CDR3 length: 13 amino acids. Germline V gene data show CDR1 as MNHEY and CDR2 as SVGAGI. CDR3 nucleotide sequence: TGTGCCAGCAAGAGCGGGGTCACAGATACGCAGTATTTT. This sequence encodes CASKSGVTDTQYF.